These 25 T cell receptor beta chains came from one sample sequenced in a study of blood T cell repertoires in COVID-19. Data came from immunoSEQ multiplex PCR; TCRdb stores just in-frame clones and leaves some out. The profile covers about 400,000 clones, with 70% to 90% appearing a single time and less than 9% taken by the ten largest. Material for sequencing was peripheral blood. The origin of the receptors is a woman aged 55-70 years with COVID-19, enrolled during active disease.

The J gene is TRBJ2-3, the V gene TRBV18; D gene ambiguous. Looked up from germline, CDR1 is KGHSH and CDR2 is LQKENI. The CDR3 has 15 amino acids. Trimming removed 3 bases from V and 0 bases from J, with 10 bases in between. CDR3 sequence reads: CASSPGIASTDTQYF. CDR3 nucleotides: TGTGCCAGCTCACCGGGCATTGCTAGCACAGATACGCAGTATTTT.

This clone was seen just once. J is TRBJ2-7 and V is TRBV5-1, with a tentative D call TRBD1 (6 bases). The CDR3 length is 16 residues. V was pared by 0 bases and J by 4 bases, with 17 bases between. Germline CDR1 and CDR2: SGHRS and YFSETQ. The CDR3 loop reads CASSLALGTSGYEQYF. The CDR3 DNA is TGCGCCAGCAGCTTGGCCCTGGGGACATCTGGTTACGAGCAGTACTTC.

This clone was seen more than once but under ten times. V is TRBV18 and J is TRBJ1-5; no clear D gene. There are 12 residues in the CDR3. Trimming left V 3 bases short and J 6 bases short, with 6 bases between. Germline CDR1 is KGHSH and CDR2 is LQKENI. The CDR3 here is CASSPVGQPQHF. The CDR3 coding sequence is TGTGCCAGCTCACCCGTCGGTCAGCCCCAGCATTTT.

This clone was counted a single time. The chain recombines TRBV19 with TRBJ2-7; 9 bases match TRBD1. This CDR3 contains 14 residues. V lost 6 bases and J lost 0; bases outside the gene matches: 3. Germline CDR1 reads LNHDA; CDR2 reads SQIVND (reference sequence). CDR3: CASRDRGHSYEQYF. DNA for the CDR3: TGTGCCAGTAGGGACAGGGGACACTCCTACGAGCAGTACTTC.

The chain has TRBV6-5 and TRBJ1-1; TRBD1 is a possible D gene (5 bases). Deletions cut 2 bases from V and 0 bases from J, with 10 bases between. CDR1 and CDR2 (germline): MNHEY, SVGAGI. This CDR3 comprises 15 residues. The CDR3 coding sequence is TGTGCCAGCAGTTACGGGGCAGGGCTGAACACTGAAGCTTTCTTT. Protein: CASSYGAGLNTEAFF.

J is TRBJ1-2 and V is TRBV3-1 (or the pseudogene TRBV3-2), with D perhaps TRBD1 (5 bases). Germline values: CDR1 LGHDT, CDR2 YNNKEL (reference sequence). This CDR3 contains 16 residues. V shed 1 base and J shed 5 bases, with 17 bases lying between them. CDR3 residues: CASSQGRGQGGYGYTF. The CDR3 coding sequence is TGTGCCAGCAGCCAAGGTCGCGGTCAGGGAGGGTATGGCTACACCTTC.

V usage is TRBV11-2 and J usage is TRBJ1-6, with a possible D match to TRBD1 (5 bases). The CDR3 is made up of 18 amino acids. The V gene lost 1 base and the J gene lost 0 bases, with 13 bases spanning the gap. Germline CDR1 and CDR2: SGHAT and FQNNGV. CDR3 DNA: TGTGCCAGCAGCTTAGGTTACAGGCCGAGCTCCTATAATTCACCCCTCCACTTT. This sequence encodes CASSLGYRPSSYNSPLHF.

This clone appeared once. This chain connects TRBV7-9 to TRBJ2-5, with 9 nucleotides matching TRBD1. Germline V gene lookup returns CDR1 SEHNR and CDR2 FQNEAQ (reference sequence). V shed 5 bases, J shed 5 bases, and the junction held 6 bases outside the gene matches. This CDR3 has 14 amino acids. CDR3 sequence: CASSLQGAKETQYF. The CDR3 DNA sequence: TGTGCCAGCAGCCTACAGGGGGCTAAGGAGACCCAGTACTTC.

The chain recombines TRBV10-2 with TRBJ2-5; 13 bases are a match to TRBD2. Germline trimming cut 6 bases from V and 4 bases from J; bases unmatched to any gene: 5. The germline gives CDR1 WSHSY, CDR2 SAAADI. This CDR3 comprises 15 residues. Here the CDR3 reads CASSKGLAGVETQYF. CDR3 bases: TGCGCCAGCAGCAAAGGACTAGCGGGGGTAGAGACCCAGTACTTC.

This clone occurred a few times. The gene calls are TRBV7-3 and TRBJ2-7; 8 bases map to TRBD1. The CDR3 has 12 amino acids. Germline values: CDR1 SGHTA, CDR2 FQGTGA. The V gene end was trimmed by 6 bases and the J gene end by 6 bases; junction bases not matched to a gene: 4. The CDR3: CASSQDRGEQYF. DNA for the CDR3: TGTGCCAGCAGTCAAGACAGGGGCGAGCAGTACTTC.

V and J are TRBV6-1 and TRBJ1-3, with D uncertain. The CDR3 extends over 15 amino acids. V was trimmed by 3 bases and J by 7 bases, leaving 16 bases between them. Germline CDR1 and CDR2: MNHNS and SASEGT. CDR3 coding DNA: TGTGCCAGCAGTGAGGCCCCGCGGAGGTTCAACACCATATATTTT. Amino acid sequence: CASSEAPRRFNTIYF.

The V and J genes are TRBV30 and TRBJ2-4, with 15 nucleotides matching TRBD2. J was trimmed by 6 bases and V by 0 bases; bases with no gene match: 6. Germline lookup yields CDR1 GTSNPN and CDR2 SVGIG (reference sequence). The CDR3 is 17 residues long. Here the CDR3 DNA reads TGTGCCTGGAGTGTCTCCCGGACTAGCGGGGGGGCAAACATTCAGTACTTC. Protein: CAWSVSRTSGGANIQYF.

The rearrangement links TRBV2 to TRBJ2-3, with 11 positions matching TRBD1. Germline V CDR1 and CDR2: SNHLY, FYNNEI. Trimming at V came to 6 bases and at J to 3 bases, leaving 5 bases not matched to a gene. CDR3 length: 15 residues. CDR3 nucleotides: TGTGCCAGCAGGGACGGGACAGGGGGTACAGATACGCAGTATTTT. Translating it yields CASRDGTGGTDTQYF.

CDR3 DNA sequence: TGTGCCAGCAGCTTCGGACAGGGCTTGAATGAGCAGTTCTTC. Translated, it gives CASSFGQGLNEQFF. The genes are TRBV9 and TRBJ2-1; 8 bases match TRBD1. Germline V gene sequence: CDR1 SGDLS, CDR2 YYNGEE. This CDR3 has 14 residues. Trimming cost V 4 bases and J 7 bases; bases outside gene matches: 7. The whole variable domain, filled in from reference TRBV9 and TRBJ2-1, reads DSGVTQTPKHLITATGQRVTLRCSPRSGDLSVYWYQQSLDQGLQFLIQYYNGEERAKGNILERFSAQQFPDLHSELNLSSLELGDSALYFCASSFGQGLNEQFFGPGTRLTVL.

This chain links TRBV15 with TRBJ1-1; weak D call: TRBD1 (5 bases). Germline-derived CDR1 and CDR2 are LNHNV and YYDKDF (reference sequence). The V and J ends lost 3 bases and 0 bases respectively, with 11 bases between them. The CDR3 contains 15 residues. The CDR3 reads CATSRETVMNTEAFF. The CDR3 DNA sequence: TGTGCCACCAGCAGGGAGACAGTTATGAACACTGAAGCTTTCTTT.

This chain uses TRBV11-3 with TRBJ2-7; possible D gene TRBD1, 5 bases. Trimming took off 6 bases at V and 1 base at J, with 10 bases between the two ends. The CDR3 spans 13 residues. Germline V gene sequence: CDR1 SGHNT, CDR2 YENEEA. CDR3 in amino acids: CASRQTASYEQYF. The CDR3 nucleotides read TGTGCCAGCAGGCAGACAGCTTCCTACGAGCAGTACTTC.

The chain joins TRBV4-2 to TRBJ1-4; D perhaps matches TRBD1 (5 bases). Germline CDR1 is LGHNA and CDR2 is YNFKEQ. Trimming removed 4 bases at V and 8 bases at J, with 17 bases between. The CDR3 extends over 15 amino acids. CDR3 coding DNA: TGTGCCAGCAGCCGGGGTGGGGCCGGGTACGAAAAACTGTTTTTT. As protein: CASSRGGAGYEKLFF.

This clone was counted a single time. The chain employs TRBV5-1 and TRBJ2-3; possible D gene TRBD2, 6 bases. Trimming shortened V by 0 bases and J by 1 base, and 6 bases separated the two germline ends. The CDR3 length is 14 residues. From germline, CDR1 is SGHRS and CDR2 YFSETQ. CDR3 bases: TGCGCCAGCAGCTTGGTAGCGGGCACAGATACGCAGTATTTT. Protein sequence: CASSLVAGTDTQYF.

The chain combines TRBV9 with TRBJ2-7; 7 bases align to TRBD1. CDR1 and CDR2 (germline): SGDLS, YYNGEE. The CDR3 covers 13 residues. The ends lost 5 bases at V and 6 bases at J; junction bases unmatched: 8. The CDR3 sequence: CASSERQGGEQYF. The DNA for the CDR3 is TGTGCCAGCAGTGAACGACAGGGCGGCGAGCAGTACTTC.

The V call is TRBV19, the J call TRBJ2-2, with 13 bases lining up with TRBD2. The V segment lost 5 bases and the J segment 7 bases; nucleotides outside the gene matches: 16. From germline, CDR1 is LNHDA and CDR2 SQIVND (reference sequence). CDR3 length equals 19 residues. CDR3 amino acids: CASSSGRLTSGGAGGELFF. The CDR3 DNA sequence: TGTGCCAGTAGTTCGGGCCGCCTCACTAGCGGGGGGGCCGGCGGGGAGCTGTTTTTT.

The gene calls are TRBV12-5 and TRBJ2-5, with D unresolved. Germline CDR1 LGHNT, CDR2 FRNRAP. Trimming pared 0 bases from V and 4 bases from J, leaving 12 bases between. This CDR3 contains 15 residues. The CDR3, as DNA: TGTGCTAGTGGTTTGGTAGTTGGGCGTGGAGAGACCCAGTACTTC. Encoded protein: CASGLVVGRGETQYF.

V is TRBV9 and J is TRBJ2-3, with D possibly being TRBD2 (5 bases). The length of the CDR3 is 14 residues. CDR1 and CDR2 from the germline V gene are SGDLS and YYNGEE. Trimming removed 0 bases at V and 2 bases at J, with 7 bases between. CDR3 DNA: TGTGCCAGCAGCGTAGCGGGGTCCACAGATACGCAGTATTTT. Translation: CASSVAGSTDTQYF.

The chain combines TRBV27 with TRBJ1-2; TRBD1 agrees at 10 bases. Losses at the gene ends were 3 bases for V and 5 bases for J; bases not matched to a gene: 6. The CDR3 contains 15 residues. Looked up from germline, CDR1 is MNHEY and CDR2 is SMNVEV (reference sequence). The CDR3 DNA sequence: TGTGCCAGCAGTTTGGCCGGGACAGGGGAATATGGCTACACCTTC. Translated: CASSLAGTGEYGYTF.

The rearrangement joins TRBV5-6 to TRBJ2-7; the match to TRBD1 covers 9 bases. V trimming: 1 base; J trimming: 3 bases; junction bases outside the gene matches: 8. Germline V gene sequence: CDR1 SGHDT, CDR2 YYEEEE. The CDR3 covers 16 residues. CDR3 nucleotides: TGTGCCAGCAGCTTGCGGGACAGGGTCTTTGACTACGAGCAGTACTTC. This translates into CASSLRDRVFDYEQYF.

J is TRBJ1-5 and V is TRBV29-1, with 11 bases lining up with TRBD1. CDR1 is SQVTM and CDR2 is ANQGSEA in the germline V gene. The CDR3 sequence is 13 residues long. Trimming took 7 bases from V and 6 from J; bases not matched to a gene: 5. The CDR3 coding sequence is TGCAGCGCTGGACAGGGGGCCGGTCAGCCCCAGCATTTT. The encoded protein is CSAGQGAGQPQHF. The entire variable domain, with the rest obtained from reference TRBV29-1 and TRBJ1-5, is as follows: SAVISQKPSRDICQRGTSLTIQCQVDSQVTMMFWYRQQPGQSLTLIATANQGSEATYESGFVIDKFPISRPNLTFSTLTVSNMSPEDSSIYLCSAGQGAGQPQHFGDGTRLSIL.